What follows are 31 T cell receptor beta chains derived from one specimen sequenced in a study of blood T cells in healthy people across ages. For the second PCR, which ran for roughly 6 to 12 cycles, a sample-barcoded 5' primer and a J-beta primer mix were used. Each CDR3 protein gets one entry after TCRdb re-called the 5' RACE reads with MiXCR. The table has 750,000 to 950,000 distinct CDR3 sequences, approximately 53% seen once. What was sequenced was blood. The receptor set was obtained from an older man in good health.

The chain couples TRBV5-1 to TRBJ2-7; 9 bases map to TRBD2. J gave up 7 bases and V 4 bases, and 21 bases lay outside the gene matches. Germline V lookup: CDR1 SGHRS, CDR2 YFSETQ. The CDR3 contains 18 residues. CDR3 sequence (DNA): TGCGCCAGCAGCCCCGGTCTAGCGGGGACGAAGTACAGGGATGAGCAGTACTTC. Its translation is CASSPGLAGTKYRDEQYF.

The CDR3 region has the DNA TGCAGCGTTGCCGGGACCCTTTTAGGATACGCGTATTTT. It codes for CSVAGTLLGYAYF. The V gene is TRBV29-1, the J gene TRBJ2-3, with D perhaps being TRBD1 or TRBD2 (5 bases each). This CDR3 has 13 residues. CDR1 is SQVTM, CDR2 ANQGSEA, per germline. Trimming cost V 4 bases and J 14 bases, with 22 bases left between them.

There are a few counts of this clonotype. Written as DNA, the CDR3 is TGCGCCAGCAGCTTGGGGGACAGGGGGCCGGGGCAGCCCCAGCATTTT. As protein: CASSLGDRGPGQPQHF. The chain is built from TRBV5-1 and TRBJ1-5; TRBD1 agrees at 12 bases. After removal of 0 bases from V and 7 bases from J, the junction contained 5 bases not matched to a gene. Germline V lookup: CDR1 SGHRS, CDR2 YFSETQ. The CDR3 totals 16 residues.

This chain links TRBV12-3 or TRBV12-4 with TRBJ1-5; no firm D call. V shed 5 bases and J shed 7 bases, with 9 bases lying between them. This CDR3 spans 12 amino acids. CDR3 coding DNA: TGTGCCAGCAGTCCTAGAGGCCAGCCCCAGCATTTT. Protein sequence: CASSPRGQPQHF.

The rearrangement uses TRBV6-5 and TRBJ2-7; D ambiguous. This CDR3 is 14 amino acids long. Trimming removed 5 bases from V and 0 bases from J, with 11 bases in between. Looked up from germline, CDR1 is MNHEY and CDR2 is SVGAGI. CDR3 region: CASSPMPSSYEQYF. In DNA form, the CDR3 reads TGTGCCAGCAGTCCTATGCCGAGCTCCTACGAGCAGTACTTC.

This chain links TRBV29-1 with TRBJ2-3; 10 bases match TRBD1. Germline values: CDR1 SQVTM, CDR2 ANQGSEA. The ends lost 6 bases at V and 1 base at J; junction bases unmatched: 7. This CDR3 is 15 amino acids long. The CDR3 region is CSVSSGTGGTDTQYF. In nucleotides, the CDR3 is TGCAGCGTGTCTTCAGGGACAGGGGGCACAGATACGCAGTATTTT.

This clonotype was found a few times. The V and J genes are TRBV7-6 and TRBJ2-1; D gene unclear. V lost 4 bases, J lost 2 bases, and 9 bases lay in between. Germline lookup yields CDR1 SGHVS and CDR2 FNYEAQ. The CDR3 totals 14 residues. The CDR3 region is CASSSLGTYNEQFF. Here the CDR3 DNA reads TGTGCCAGCAGCTCTCTGGGGACCTACAATGAGCAGTTCTTC. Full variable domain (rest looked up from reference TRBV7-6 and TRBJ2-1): GAGVSQSPRYKVTKRGQDVALRCDPISGHVSLYWYRQALGQGPEFLTYFNYEAQQDKSGLPNDRFSAERPEGSISTLTIQRTEQRDSAMYRCASSSLGTYNEQFFGPGTRLTVL.

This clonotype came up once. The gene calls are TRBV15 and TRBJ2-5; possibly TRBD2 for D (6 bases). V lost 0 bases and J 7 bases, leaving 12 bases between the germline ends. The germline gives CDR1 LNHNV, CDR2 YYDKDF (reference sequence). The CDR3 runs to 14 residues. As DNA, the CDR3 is TGTGCCACCAGCAGAGATAGGGCAGCGGGGACCCAGTACTTC. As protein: CATSRDRAAGTQYF.

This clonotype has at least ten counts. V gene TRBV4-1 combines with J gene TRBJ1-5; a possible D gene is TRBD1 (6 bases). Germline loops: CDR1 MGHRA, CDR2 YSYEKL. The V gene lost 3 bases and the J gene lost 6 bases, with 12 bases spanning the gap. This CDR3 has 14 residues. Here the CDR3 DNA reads TGCGCCAGCAGCCACCCGCAGGGGACTCAGCCCCAGCATTTT. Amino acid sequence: CASSHPQGTQPQHF.

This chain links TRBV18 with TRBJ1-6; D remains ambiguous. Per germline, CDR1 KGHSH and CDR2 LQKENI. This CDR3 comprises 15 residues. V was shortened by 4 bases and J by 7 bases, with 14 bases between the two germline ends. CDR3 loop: CASSREQLGNSPLHF. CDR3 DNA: TGTGCCAGCTCACGAGAACAGCTAGGAAATTCACCCCTCCACTTT. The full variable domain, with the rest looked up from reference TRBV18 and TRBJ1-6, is NAGVMQNPRHLVRRRGQEARLRCSPMKGHSHVYWYRQLPEEGLKFMVYLQKENIIDESGMPKERFSAEFPKEGPSILRIQQVVRGDSAAYFCASSREQLGNSPLHFGNGTRLTVT.

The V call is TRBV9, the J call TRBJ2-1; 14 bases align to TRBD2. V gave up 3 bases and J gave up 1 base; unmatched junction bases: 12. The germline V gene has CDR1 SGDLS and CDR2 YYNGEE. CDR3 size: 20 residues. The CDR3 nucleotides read TGTGCCAGCAGCGCAACACCGGGACTAGCGGGAGTGGGGTCCTACAATGAGCAGTTCTTC. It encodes CASSATPGLAGVGSYNEQFF.

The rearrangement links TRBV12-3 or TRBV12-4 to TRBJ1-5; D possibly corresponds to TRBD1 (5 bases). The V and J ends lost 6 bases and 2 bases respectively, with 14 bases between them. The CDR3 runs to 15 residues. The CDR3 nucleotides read TGTGCCAGCAGACCACAGGCTTTGGGCAATCAGCCCCAGCATTTT. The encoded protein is CASRPQALGNQPQHF.

CDR3 DNA: TGTGCCAGCAGTTTAAACGGGGGAGGGCCCTCGACAGATACGCAGTATTTT. It translates to CASSLNGGGPSTDTQYF. The rearrangement uses TRBV27 and TRBJ2-3; 7 positions match TRBD2. The J segment lost 3 bases and the V segment lost 2 bases, leaving 11 bases of the junction unmatched. The CDR3 extends over 17 amino acids. CDR1 MNHEY and CDR2 SMNVEV come from the germline V gene (reference sequence).

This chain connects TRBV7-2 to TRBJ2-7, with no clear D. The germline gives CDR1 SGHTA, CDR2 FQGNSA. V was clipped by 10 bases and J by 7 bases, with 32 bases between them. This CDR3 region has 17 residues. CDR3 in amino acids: CATRGRQGSRLYNEQYF. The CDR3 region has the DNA TGTGCCACCCGCGGACGACAAGGGTCCCGACTTTACAATGAGCAGTACTTC.

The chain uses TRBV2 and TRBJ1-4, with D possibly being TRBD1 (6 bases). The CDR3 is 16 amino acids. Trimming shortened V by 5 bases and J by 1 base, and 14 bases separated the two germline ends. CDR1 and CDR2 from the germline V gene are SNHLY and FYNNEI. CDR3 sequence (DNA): TGTGCCAGCAGTAGCGAACTGGACAGAACTAATGAAAAACTGTTTTTT. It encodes CASSSELDRTNEKLFF.

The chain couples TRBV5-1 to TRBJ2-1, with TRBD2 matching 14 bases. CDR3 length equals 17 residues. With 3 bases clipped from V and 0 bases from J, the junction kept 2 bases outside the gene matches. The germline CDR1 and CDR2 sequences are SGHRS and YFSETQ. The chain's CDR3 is CASSSGTSGSSYNEQFF. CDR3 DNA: TGCGCCAGCAGCTCCGGGACTAGCGGGAGCTCCTACAATGAGCAGTTCTTC.

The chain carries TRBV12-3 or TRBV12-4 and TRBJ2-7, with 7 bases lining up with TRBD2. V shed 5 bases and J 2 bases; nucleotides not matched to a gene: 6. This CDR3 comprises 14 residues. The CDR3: CASSLQRGAYEQYF. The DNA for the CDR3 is TGTGCCAGCAGTCTCCAGCGGGGAGCCTACGAGCAGTACTTC.

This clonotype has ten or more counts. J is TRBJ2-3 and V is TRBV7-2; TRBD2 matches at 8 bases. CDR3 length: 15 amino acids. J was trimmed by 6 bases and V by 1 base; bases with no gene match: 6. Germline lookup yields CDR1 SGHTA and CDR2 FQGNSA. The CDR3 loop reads CASSLEAGVSDTQYF. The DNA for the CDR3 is TGTGCCAGCAGCTTAGAAGCGGGAGTGTCCGATACGCAGTATTTT.

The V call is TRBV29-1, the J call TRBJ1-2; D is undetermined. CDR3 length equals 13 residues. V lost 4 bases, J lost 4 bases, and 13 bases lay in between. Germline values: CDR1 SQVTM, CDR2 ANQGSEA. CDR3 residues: CSVAPRAFYGYTF. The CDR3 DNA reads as TGCAGCGTTGCGCCGAGGGCCTTCTATGGCTACACCTTC.

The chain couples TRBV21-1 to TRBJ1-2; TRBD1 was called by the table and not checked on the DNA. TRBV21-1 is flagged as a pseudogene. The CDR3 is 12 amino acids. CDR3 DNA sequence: TGTGCCAGCAGTCCCCCCTACGGTGGCTACACCTTC. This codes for CASSPPYGGYTF.

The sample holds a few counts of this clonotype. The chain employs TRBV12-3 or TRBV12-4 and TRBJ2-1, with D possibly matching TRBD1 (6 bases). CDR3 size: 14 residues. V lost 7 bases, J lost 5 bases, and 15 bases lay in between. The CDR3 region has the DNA TGTGCCAGCACCACAGGGAGCCGTGACAATGAGCAGTTCTTC. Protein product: CASTTGSRDNEQFF.

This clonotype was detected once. The CDR3 is CSVEQGMNTEAFF. The CDR3 coding sequence is TGCAGCGTTGAACAGGGGATGAACACTGAAGCTTTCTTT. V gene TRBV29-1 combines with J gene TRBJ1-1; tentatively, D is TRBD1 (6 bases). V was trimmed by 2 bases and J by 0 bases, leaving 7 bases between them. CDR1 and CDR2 (germline): SQVTM, ANQGSEA. This CDR3 has 13 amino acids.

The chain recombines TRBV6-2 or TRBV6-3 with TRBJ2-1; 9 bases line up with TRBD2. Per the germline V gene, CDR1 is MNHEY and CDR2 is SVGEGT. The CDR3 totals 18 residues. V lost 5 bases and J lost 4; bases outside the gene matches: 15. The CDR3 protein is CASSLGGLAGPLYNEQFF. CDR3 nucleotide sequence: TGTGCCAGCAGTCTAGGGGGACTAGCCGGGCCCCTATACAATGAGCAGTTCTTC.

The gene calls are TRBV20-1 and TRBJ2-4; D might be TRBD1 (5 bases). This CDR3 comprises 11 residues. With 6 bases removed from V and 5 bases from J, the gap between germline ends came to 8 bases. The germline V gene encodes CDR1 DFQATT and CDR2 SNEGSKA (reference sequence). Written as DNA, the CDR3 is TGCAGTGCAGGGGCCGAAAACATTCAGTACTTC. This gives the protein CSAGAENIQYF.

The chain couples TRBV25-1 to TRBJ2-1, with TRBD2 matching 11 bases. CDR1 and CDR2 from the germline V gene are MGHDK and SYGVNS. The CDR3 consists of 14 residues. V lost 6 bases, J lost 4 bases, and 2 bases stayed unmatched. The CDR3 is CASRGTSGYNEQFF. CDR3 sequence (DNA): TGTGCCAGCAGAGGGACTAGCGGTTACAATGAGCAGTTCTTC.

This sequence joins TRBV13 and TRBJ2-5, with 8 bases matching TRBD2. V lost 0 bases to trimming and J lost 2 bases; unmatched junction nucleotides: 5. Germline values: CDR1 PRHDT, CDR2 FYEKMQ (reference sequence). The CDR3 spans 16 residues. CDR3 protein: CASSLGGSGTQETQYF. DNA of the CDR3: TGTGCCAGCAGCTTAGGTGGTAGCGGGACGCAAGAGACCCAGTACTTC.

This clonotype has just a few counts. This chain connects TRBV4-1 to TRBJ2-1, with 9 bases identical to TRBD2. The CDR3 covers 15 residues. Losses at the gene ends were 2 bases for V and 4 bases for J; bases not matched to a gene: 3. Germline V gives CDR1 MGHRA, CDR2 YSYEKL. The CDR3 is CASSQLAGWYNEQFF. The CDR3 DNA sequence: TGCGCCAGCAGCCAACTAGCGGGATGGTACAATGAGCAGTTCTTC.

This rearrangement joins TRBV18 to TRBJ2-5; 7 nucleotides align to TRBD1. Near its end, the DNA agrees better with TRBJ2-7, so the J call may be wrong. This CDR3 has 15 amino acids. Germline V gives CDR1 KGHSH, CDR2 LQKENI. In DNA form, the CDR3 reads TGTGCCAGCCATAAGACAGGGAGTAAGGGCTACGAGCAGTACTTC. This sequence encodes CASHKTGSKGYEQYF.

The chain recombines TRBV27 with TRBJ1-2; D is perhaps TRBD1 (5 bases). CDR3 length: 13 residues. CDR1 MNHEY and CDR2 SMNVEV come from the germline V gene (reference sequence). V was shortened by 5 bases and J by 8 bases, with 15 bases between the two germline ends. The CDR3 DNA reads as TGTGCCAGCAGTGTCCGGGGGGGAAGGGGCTACACCTTC. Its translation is CASSVRGGRGYTF.

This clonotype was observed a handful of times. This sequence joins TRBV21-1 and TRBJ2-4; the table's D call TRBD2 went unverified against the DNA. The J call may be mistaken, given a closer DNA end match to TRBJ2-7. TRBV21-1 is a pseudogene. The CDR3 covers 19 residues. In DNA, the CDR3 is TGTGCCAGCACCCTAGGAGTCAAGGACTGTAAGCCACGAACCTACGAGCAGTACTTC. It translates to CASTLGVKDCKPRTYEQYF.

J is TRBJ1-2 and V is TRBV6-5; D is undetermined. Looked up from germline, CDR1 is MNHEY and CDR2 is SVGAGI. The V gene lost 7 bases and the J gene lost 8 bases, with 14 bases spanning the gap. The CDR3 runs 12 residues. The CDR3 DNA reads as TGTGCCAGCAAGTCCGGTACTCAAGGCTACACCTTC. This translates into CASKSGTQGYTF.